The subject of this entry is one TCR beta chain. Its antigen remains unidentified. This sample stems from a study of CD8+ T cells in alopecia areata. Study at large: Oral tofacitinib (5 to 10 mg twice daily) was administered to treated patients.

Germline-derived CDR1 and CDR2 are MNHEY and SVGAGI. The germline V and J ends were trimmed by 7 bases and 0 bases, with 0 bases remaining between them. The CDR3 runs to 11 residues. After isolation, RNA underwent reverse transcription to generate cDNA as the sequencing template. This table comes from immunoSEQ multiplex PCR, and its TCRdb copy is limited to in-frame clones, with some not included. This sample has some 150,000 clones; about 88% occur once, and the top ten carry roughly 13%. Regarding the study as a whole: Amid tofacitinib therapy, many expanded lesional clones stayed present in scalp and blood. Clonality in the scalp and expanded CD8+ clones ranked among the top 100 were significantly decreased by tofacitinib. Elevated clonality characterized lesional scalp relative to normal scalp, particularly in alopecia totalis/universalis.

Treatment defined: oral pan-JAK inhibitor, 5-10 mg twice daily. The sample in question was CD8+ T cells sorted from blood, obtained at week 4, from a patient treated with tofacitinib. This chain links TRBV6-5 with TRBJ2-2; no clear D gene. The origin of this receptor is a human donor with alopecia areata. The CDR3 DNA is TGTGCCAGCACGAACACCGGGGAGCTGTTTTTT. Encoded protein: CASTNTGELFF.